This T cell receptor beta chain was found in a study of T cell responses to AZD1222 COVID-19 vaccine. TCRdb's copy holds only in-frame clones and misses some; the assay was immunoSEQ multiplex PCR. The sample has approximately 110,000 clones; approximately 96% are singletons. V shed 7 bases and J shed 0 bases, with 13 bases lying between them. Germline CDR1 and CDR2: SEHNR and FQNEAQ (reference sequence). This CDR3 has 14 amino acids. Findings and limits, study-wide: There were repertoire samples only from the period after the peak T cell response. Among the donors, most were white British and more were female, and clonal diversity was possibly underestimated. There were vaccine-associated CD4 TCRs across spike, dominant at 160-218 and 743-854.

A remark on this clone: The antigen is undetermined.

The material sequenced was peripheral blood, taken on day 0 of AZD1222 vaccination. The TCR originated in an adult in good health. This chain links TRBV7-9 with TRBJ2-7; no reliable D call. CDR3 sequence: CASTKAASSYEQYF. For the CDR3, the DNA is TGTGCCAGCACAAAAGCAGCTAGCTCCTACGAGCAGTACTTC.